This T cell receptor (beta chain) comes out of a study of chronic HIV infection and antiretroviral therapy. V lost 4 bases and J 4 bases, leaving 14 bases between the germline ends. The CDR3 spans 14 residues. Germline V gene lookup returns CDR1 SNHLY and CDR2 FYNNEI. Using its own MiXCR run on the 5' RACE reads, TCRdb lists one record per CDR3 protein. Here the sample spans fewer than 40,000 distinct CDR3 sequences, about 7.4% being singletons. The rearrangement joins TRBV2 to TRBJ2-7, with a weak D call TRBD2 (5 bases). The source is an adult who had HIV and had not received antiretroviral therapy, or was an uninfected healthy control (not recorded which). Sequenced: peripheral blood. CDR3 in DNA: TGTGCCAGCAGTGTTCTCCGGGAACCATACGAGCAGTACTTC. It yields the protein CASSVLREPYEQYF. The full variable domain, rest sourced from reference TRBV2 and TRBJ2-7, is EPEVTQTPSHQVTQMGQEVILRCVPISNHLYFYWYRQILGQKVEFLVSFYNNEISEKSEIFDDQFSVERPDGSNFTLKIRSTKLEDSAMYFCASSVLREPYEQYFGPGTRLTVT.